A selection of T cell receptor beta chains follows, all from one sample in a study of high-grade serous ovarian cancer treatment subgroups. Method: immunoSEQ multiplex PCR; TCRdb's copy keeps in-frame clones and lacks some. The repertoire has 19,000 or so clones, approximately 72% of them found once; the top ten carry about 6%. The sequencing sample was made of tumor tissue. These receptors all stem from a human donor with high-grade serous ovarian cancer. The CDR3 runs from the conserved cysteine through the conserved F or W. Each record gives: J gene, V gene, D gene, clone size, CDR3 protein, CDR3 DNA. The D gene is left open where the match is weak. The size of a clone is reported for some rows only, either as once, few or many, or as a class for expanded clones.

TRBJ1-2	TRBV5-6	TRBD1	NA	CASSLGTGVYGYTF	TGTGCCAGCAGCTTGGGGACAGGGGTCTATGGCTACACCTTC
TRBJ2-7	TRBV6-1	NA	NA	CASSRGTTPNEQYF	TGTGCCAGCAGTAGGGGGACAACACCGAACGAGCAGTACTTC
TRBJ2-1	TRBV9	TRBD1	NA	CASSGGGNYNEQFF	TGTGCCAGCAGCGGAGGGGGCAACTACAATGAGCAGTTCTTC
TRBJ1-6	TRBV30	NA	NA	CAWMSGEFSYNSPLHF	TGTGCCTGGATGAGCGGGGAGTTCTCCTATAATTCACCCCTCCACTTT
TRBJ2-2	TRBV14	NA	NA	CASSQVATGELFF	TGTGCCAGCAGCCAAGTGGCCACCGGGGAGCTGTTTTTT
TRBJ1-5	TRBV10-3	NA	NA	CAITGGANQPQHF	TGTGCCATCACAGGCGGGGCTAATCAGCCCCAGCATTTT
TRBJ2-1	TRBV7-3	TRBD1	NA	CASSDTGTGDSEQFF	TGTGCCAGCAGCGACACCGGGACAGGGGATAGTGAGCAGTTCTTC
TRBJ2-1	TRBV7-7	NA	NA	CASSLDRTAVNEQFF	TGTGCCAGCAGTCTCGACCGTACGGCAGTCAATGAGCAGTTCTTC
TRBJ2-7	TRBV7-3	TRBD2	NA	CASSSGLGSSYEQYF	TGTGCCAGCAGCTCGGGACTAGGGTCCTCCTACGAGCAGTACTTC
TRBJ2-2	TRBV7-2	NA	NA	CASSLERDPGTGELFF	TGTGCCAGCAGCTTAGAAAGGGACCCCGGAACCGGGGAGCTGTTTTTT
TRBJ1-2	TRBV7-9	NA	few	CASSLEVTGSHGYTF	TGTGCCAGCAGCTTAGAGGTTACAGGGTCTCATGGCTACACCTTC
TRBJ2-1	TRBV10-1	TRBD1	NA	CASRALRTGAYNEQFF	TGCGCCAGCAGGGCTTTAAGGACAGGGGCCTACAATGAGCAGTTCTTC
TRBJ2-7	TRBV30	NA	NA	CAWSVGDLSYEQYF	TGTGCCTGGAGTGTGGGGGACTTGTCCTACGAGCAGTACTTC
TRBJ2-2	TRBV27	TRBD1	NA	CASSYVQGLAGELFF	TGTGCCAGCAGTTACGTACAGGGGCTGGCCGGGGAGCTGTTTTTT
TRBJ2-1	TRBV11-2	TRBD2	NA	CASSPRLAGEDYNEQFF	TGTGCCAGCAGCCCGCGACTAGCGGGAGAGGACTACAATGAGCAGTTCTTC
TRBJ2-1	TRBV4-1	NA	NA	CASSQDERFSYNEQFF	TGCGCCAGCAGCCAAGATGAGCGGTTCTCCTACAATGAGCAGTTCTTC
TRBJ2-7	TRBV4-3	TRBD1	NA	CASSSQRQGYEQYF	TGCGCCAGCAGCTCCCAGCGACAGGGCTACGAGCAGTACTTC
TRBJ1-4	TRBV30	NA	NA	CACRRQTTNEKLFF	TGTGCCTGCCGGAGACAGACAACTAATGAAAAACTGTTTTTT
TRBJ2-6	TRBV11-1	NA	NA	CASSLLLGSSGANVLTF	TGTGCCAGCAGCTTATTATTAGGAAGCTCTGGGGCCAACGTCCTGACTTTC
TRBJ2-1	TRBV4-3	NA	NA	CASSQRLRLVTTNEQFF	TGCGCCAGCAGCCAAAGACTACGACTAGTAACCACCAATGAGCAGTTCTTC
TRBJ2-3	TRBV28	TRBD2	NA	CASIPGLAGDTDTQYF	TGTGCCAGCATCCCGGGACTAGCGGGAGACACAGATACGCAGTATTTT
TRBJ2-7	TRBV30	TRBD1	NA	CAWRRTGGGYEQYF	TGTGCCTGGAGACGTACAGGGGGTGGATACGAGCAGTACTTC
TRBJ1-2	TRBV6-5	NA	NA	CASSFRFTGSEGYTF	TGTGCCAGCAGCTTTCGCTTTACAGGGTCGGAAGGCTACACCTTC
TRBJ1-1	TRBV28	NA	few	CASSFPSYDTEAFF	TGTGCCAGCAGTTTCCCCTCCTACGATACTGAAGCTTTCTTT
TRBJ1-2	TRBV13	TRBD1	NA	CASSRGRQANYGYTF	TGTGCCAGCTCCAGGGGGCGTCAGGCTAACTATGGCTACACCTTC
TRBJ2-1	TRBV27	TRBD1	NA	CASRKQGAGYNEQFF	TGTGCCAGCAGAAAACAGGGGGCGGGCTACAATGAGCAGTTCTTC
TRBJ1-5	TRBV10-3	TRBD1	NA	CATQGTDNNQPQHF	TGTGCCACACAAGGGACAGACAACAATCAGCCCCAGCATTTT
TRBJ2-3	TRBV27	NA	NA	CASSPGWVGTQYF	TGTGCCAGCTCGCCTGGTTGGGTAGGTACGCAGTATTTT
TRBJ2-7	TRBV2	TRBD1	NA	CANGQGAYEQYF	TGTGCCAACGGACAGGGGGCCTACGAGCAGTACTTC
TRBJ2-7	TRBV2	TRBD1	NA	CASSGQGASIYEQYF	TGTGCCAGCAGTGGGCAGGGGGCATCGATATACGAGCAGTACTTC
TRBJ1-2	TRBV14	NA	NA	CASSQGPLSGHRYGYTF	TGTGCCAGCAGCCAAGGTCCCCTGTCCGGACACCGCTATGGCTACACCTTC
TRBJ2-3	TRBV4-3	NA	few	CASSQANLEDTQYF	TGCGCCAGCAGCCAAGCGAACCTCGAAGATACGCAGTATTTT
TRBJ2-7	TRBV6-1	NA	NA	CASSEGRANSYEQYF	TGTGCCAGCAGTGAAGGGCGGGCTAACTCCTACGAGCAGTACTTC
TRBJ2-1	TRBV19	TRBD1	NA	CASSPDRGSYNEQFF	TGTGCCAGTAGCCCTGACAGGGGGTCCTACAATGAGCAGTTCTTC
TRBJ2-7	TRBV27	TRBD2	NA	CASSLTIAGGFYEQYF	TGTGCCAGCAGTTTAACTATAGCGGGAGGGTTCTACGAGCAGTACTTC
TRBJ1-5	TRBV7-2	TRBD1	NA	CASSPQGGLNQPQHF	TGTGCCAGCAGCCCCCAGGGGGGACTTAATCAGCCCCAGCATTTT
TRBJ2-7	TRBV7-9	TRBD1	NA	CASSSTGDEQYF	TGTGCCAGCAGCTCGACAGGGGACGAGCAGTACTTC
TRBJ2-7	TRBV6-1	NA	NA	CASSEGLEQYF	TGTGCCAGCAGTGAAGGGCTCGAGCAGTACTTC
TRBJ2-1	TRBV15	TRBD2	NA	CATSRASGGRDNEQFF	TGTGCCACCAGCAGAGCCTCGGGAGGCCGGGACAATGAGCAGTTCTTC
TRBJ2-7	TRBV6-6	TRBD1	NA	CASSFSPPGQSYEQYF	TGTGCCAGCAGTTTTTCCCCTCCGGGACAGTCCTACGAGCAGTACTTC
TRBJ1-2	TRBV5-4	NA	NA	CASSLEGMGYGYTF	TGTGCCAGCAGCTTGGAGGGGATGGGCTATGGCTACACCTTC
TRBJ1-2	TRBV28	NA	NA	CASRSTGQLGGYTF	TGTGCCAGCAGGTCGACCGGACAGCTAGGCGGCTACACCTTC
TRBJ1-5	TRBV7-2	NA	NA	CASSQGGGRRNQPQHF	TGTGCCAGCAGCCAAGGGGGGGGGAGACGCAATCAGCCCCAGCATTTT
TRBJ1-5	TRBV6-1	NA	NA	CASSEYPLLGTVSNQPQHF	TGTGCCAGCAGTGAATACCCTTTACTCGGGACGGTAAGCAATCAGCCCCAGCATTTT
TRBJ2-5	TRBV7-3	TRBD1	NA	CASSLQAGGETQYF	TGTGCCAGCAGCCTACAAGCAGGGGGCGAGACCCAGTACTTC
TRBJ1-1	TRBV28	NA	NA	CASSSLAGTGAVAFF	TGTGCCAGCAGTTCCCTCGCCGGGACGGGGGCGGTGGCTTTCTTT
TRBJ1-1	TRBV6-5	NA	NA	CASSSPGMNTEAFF	TGTGCCAGCAGTTCCCCTGGGATGAACACTGAAGCTTTCTTT
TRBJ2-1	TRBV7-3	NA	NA	CASSPEAGSYNEQFF	TGTGCCAGCAGCCCAGAGGCGGGCTCCTACAATGAGCAGTTCTTC
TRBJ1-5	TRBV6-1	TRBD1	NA	CASSGQGDQPQHF	TGTGCCAGCAGTGGACAGGGAGATCAGCCCCAGCATTTT
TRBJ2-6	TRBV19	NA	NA	CASSIQGAGEAGANVLTF	TGTGCCAGTAGTATTCAGGGGGCGGGAGAGGCTGGGGCCAACGTCCTGACTTTC
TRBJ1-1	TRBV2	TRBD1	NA	CASSEVTGNLEAFF	TGTGCCAGCAGTGAAGTGACAGGGAACCTTGAAGCTTTCTTT
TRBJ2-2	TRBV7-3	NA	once	CASSLNSGANTGELFF	TGTGCCAGCAGCTTAAACTCAGGGGCAAACACCGGGGAGCTGTTTTTT
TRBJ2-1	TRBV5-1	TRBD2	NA	CASSRTPGLEGEQFF	TGCGCCAGCAGCCGCACGCCGGGACTAGAGGGCGAGCAGTTCTTC
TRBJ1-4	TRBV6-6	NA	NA	CASSYFATNEKLFF	TGTGCCAGCAGTTATTTCGCAACTAATGAAAAACTGTTTTTT
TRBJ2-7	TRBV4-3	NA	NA	CASSPGGAGPYEQYF	TGCGCCAGCAGCCCCGGCGGGGCAGGCCCCTACGAGCAGTACTTC